These T cell receptor beta chains were read from a single sample in a study of identical twins. In TCRdb, the 5' RACE reads were re-called with MiXCR into one record per CDR3 protein. The data contain more than 1.5 million distinct CDR3 sequences, about 32% of them seen just once; the ten biggest clones take up about 0.27%. Input material: cord blood. These receptors were collected from a newborn girl in good health. Each CDR3 is given with its conserved first and last residue. The D gene is left open where the match is weak. Size is omitted from some rows. Given values are once, few, many or a class for expanded clones.

j_call clone_size v_call d_call cdr3_nt cdr3_aa
TRBJ2-1 few TRBV7-6 NA TGTGCCAGCAGCTTAGTGGGGCTAGCCCCTAACAATGAGCAGTTCTTC CASSLVGLAPNNEQFF
TRBJ2-1 NA TRBV20-1 NA TGCGGCGGATCAATCTACAATGAGCGGTTCTTC CGGSIYNERFF
TRBJ2-7 NA TRBV4-2 TRBD2 TGTGCCAGCAGCCGGACCCGACTAGCGGGAGATAACGAGCAGTACTTC CASSRTRLAGDNEQYF
TRBJ2-3 few TRBV20-1 TRBD2 TGCAGTGCTAGAGATTGGACGGTAGCGGGAGTAGCAGATACGCAGTATTTT CSARDWTVAGVADTQYF
TRBJ2-1 NA TRBV5-1 NA TGCGCCAGCAGCCGGCAGTCCCCACGGGATGAGCAGTTCTTC CASSRQSPRDEQFF
TRBJ2-3 NA TRBV2 NA TGTGCCAGCAGTGTAGAGCGGAACACAGATACGCAGTATTTT CASSVERNTDTQYF
TRBJ2-3 NA TRBV9 TRBD1 TGTGCCAGCAATTATGGACAGGGCGCAGATACGCAGTATTTT CASNYGQGADTQYF
TRBJ2-7 many TRBV5-1 NA TGCGCCAGCAGCTTGGTGAGGGACGAGCAGTACTTC CASSLVRDEQYF
TRBJ1-2 few TRBV9 NA TGTGCCAGCAGCCCTAGAGTCTCCTTAGACAGGCCGACTAACTATGGCTACACCTTC CASSPRVSLDRPTNYGYTF
TRBJ2-3 few TRBV12-3/TRBV12-4 TRBD2 TGTGCCAGCAGTTTAGCGCCCGGGACTAGGACAGATACGCAGTATTTT CASSLAPGTRTDTQYF
TRBJ2-1 NA TRBV20-1 NA TGCAGTGCCGGGACCCACACCTCCTACAATGAGCAGTTCTTC CSAGTHTSYNEQFF
TRBJ2-1 NA TRBV5-6 TRBD2 TGTGCCAGCAGCTTGGCTTCTAGCGGGAGACCCTCCTACAATGAGCAGTTCTTC CASSLASSGRPSYNEQFF
TRBJ1-2 NA TRBV27 TRBD1 TGTGCCAGCAGCCGACAGGGGCAGGACTATGGCTACACCTTC CASSRQGQDYGYTF
TRBJ2-5 NA TRBV3-1 NA TGTGCCAGCAGCCAGCTTAGAGATAAAGAGACCCAGTACTTC CASSQLRDKETQYF
TRBJ1-2 once TRBV5-1 TRBD1 TGCGCCAGCAGCTTGGGTGGGGGACAGGACCTCTATGGCTACACCTTC CASSLGGGQDLYGYTF
TRBJ2-3 NA TRBV11-2 NA TGTGCCAGCAGCTCTGTCAGTACAGTAACAGATACGCAGTATTTT CASSSVSTVTDTQYF
TRBJ1-5 NA TRBV20-1 NA TGCAGTGCTGGGAGTCGGCAGCCCCAGCATTTT CSAGSRQPQHF
TRBJ2-2 NA TRBV6-6 NA TGTGCCAGCAGTCCCCGGCTAGGTTCGAACACCGGGGAGCTGTTTTTT CASSPRLGSNTGELFF
TRBJ2-7 few TRBV28 TRBD1 TGTGCCAGCAGTTTAACCACAGGGGGCTCCTACGAGCAGTACTTC CASSLTTGGSYEQYF
TRBJ1-2 few TRBV7-2 NA TGTGCCAGCAGCTTAAGTCCACCGCGGACCCTCTACACCTTC CASSLSPPRTLYTF
TRBJ2-1 few TRBV6-1 TRBD1 TGTGCCAGTAACAGGGGATATGAGCAGTTCTTC CASNRGYEQFF
TRBJ2-6 NA TRBV10-3 NA TGTGCCATCAGTGAGGTTGGGGGGCGACCTGGGGCCAACGTCCTGACTTTC CAISEVGGRPGANVLTF
TRBJ2-7 NA TRBV3-1 NA TGTGCCAGCAGCCAGATTCCCCCCTACGAGCAGTACTTC CASSQIPPYEQYF
TRBJ1-2 few TRBV6-6 TRBD1 TGTGCCAGCAGACCCGGGACAGGGATCAACTATGGCTACACCTTC CASRPGTGINYGYTF
TRBJ1-5 NA TRBV12-3/TRBV12-4 NA TGTGCCAGCAGTTTAGTTCGTCCCCTGCGGCATTTT CASSLVRPLRHF
TRBJ1-2 NA TRBV5-1 TRBD1 TGCGCCAGCAGCCCTTTGACAGGGTCCCCTGGCTACACCTTC CASSPLTGSPGYTF
TRBJ2-1 few TRBV3-1 NA TGTGCCAGCAGCCTCGGGACTTATAACACCGAGTTCTTC CASSLGTYNTEFF
TRBJ1-2 few TRBV5-1 TRBD1 TGCGCCAGCAGCCCAGGGACAGGTCCAGATGGCTACACCTTC CASSPGTGPDGYTF
TRBJ2-6 NA TRBV28 NA TGTGCCAGCAGTTTACCTGGGCTCTCTGGGGCCAACGTCCTGACTTTC CASSLPGLSGANVLTF
TRBJ1-2 NA TRBV24-1 NA TGTGCCACCAGTGACCCCGTAGGGCTCAGCTATGGCTACACCTTC CATSDPVGLSYGYTF
TRBJ1-2 NA TRBV3-1 TRBD1 TGTGCCAGCAGCCATTTAGGGGACAGGGTGAGTTATGGCTACACCTTC CASSHLGDRVSYGYTF
TRBJ2-5 NA TRBV20-1 TRBD1 TGCAGTGCCCATACCCACAGGGGGTTAGGCCAAGAGACCCAGTACTTC CSAHTHRGLGQETQYF
TRBJ1-5 once TRBV2 NA TGTGCCAGCCTAAAGGAGATACAGCACAATCAGCCCCAGCATTTT CASLKEIQHNQPQHF
TRBJ1-1 NA TRBV5-1 NA TGCGCCAGCAGCTTCCCTGATAGGCCATACACTGAAGCTTTCTTT CASSFPDRPYTEAFF
TRBJ2-5 few TRBV12-3/TRBV12-4 NA TGTGCCAGCAGTTTCACAGGGAGCAAGCAGTACTTC CASSFTGSKQYF
TRBJ1-6 NA TRBV2 TRBD1 TGTGCCAGCACAAAAACGGACAGGGCTTCACCCCTCCACTTT CASTKTDRASPLHF
TRBJ2-1 NA TRBV5-8 NA TGTGCCAGCAGCTTGACGGCGGTCACCTACAATGAGCAGTTCTTC CASSLTAVTYNEQFF